Below are 16 T cell receptor beta chains sequenced from a single sample in a study of identical twins. TCRdb re-derived calls from the 5' RACE reads in MiXCR, one entry per CDR3 protein. This sample yields about 220,000 distinct CDR3 sequences, of which more than 6.5% are seen a single time; less than 2% belongs to the top ten. This sample was also put to use in a study of yellow fever vaccine responses in identical twins.

The material sequenced was memory (CD45RO+) T cells sorted from blood. These receptors came from a woman under 30 in good health.

This clonotype has a handful of counts. The chain is built from TRBV7-2 and TRBJ2-6, with no clear D. The CDR3 consists of 18 residues. V dropped 1 base and J dropped 0 bases, with 13 bases sitting between them. Germline CDR1 and CDR2: SGHTA and FQGNSA. The CDR3 DNA sequence: TGTGCCAGCAGCTTAGGGCTTGCTGTCTTCTCTGGGGCCAACGTCCTGACTTTC. This codes for CASSLGLAVFSGANVLTF.

This clonotype was observed a few times. The genes are TRBV15 and TRBJ2-1; 12 nucleotides line up with TRBD2. CDR1 LNHNV and CDR2 YYDKDF come from the germline V gene (reference sequence). The CDR3 covers 15 residues. Trimming removed 1 base from V and 11 bases from J; junction bases left unmatched: 6. The CDR3 here is CATSRGTSGNEKQFF. The CDR3 DNA sequence: TGTGCCACCAGCAGAGGGACTAGCGGGAATGAAAAGCAGTTCTTC.

This chain uses TRBV12-3 or TRBV12-4 with TRBJ2-2; D is ambiguous. Trimming cost V 11 bases and J 0 bases, with 25 bases left between them. There are 18 residues in the CDR3. This CDR3 reads CAFSFDSYLAANTGELFF. CDR3 bases: TGTGCCTTCAGTTTCGACTCTTATCTCGCGGCGAACACCGGGGAGCTGTTTTTT.

This clonotype showed up just a few times. This sequence joins TRBV6-1 and TRBJ2-1; D might be TRBD1 (6 bases). Trimming shortened V by 7 bases and J by 8 bases, and 18 bases separated the two germline ends. Germline V gene sequence: CDR1 MNHNS, CDR2 SASEGT. The CDR3 covers 14 residues. For the CDR3, the DNA is TGTGCCAGCATCCAAGGGGGTAGTAGGGATGAGCAGTTCTTC. As protein: CASIQGGSRDEQFF.

This clonotype has more than one count but fewer than ten. V gene TRBV20-1 combines with J gene TRBJ2-1, with 10 bases fitting TRBD1. The CDR3 is 14 residues long. Germline CDR1 DFQATT, CDR2 SNEGSKA (reference sequence). Trimming cost V 3 bases and J 4 bases; bases outside gene matches: 3. For the CDR3, the DNA is TGCAGTGCTAGTGGGGGACAGGGGTACAATGAGCAGTTCTTC. Residues: CSASGGQGYNEQFF.

This clonotype appeared many times. The chain joins TRBV29-1 to TRBJ2-7, with D hard to call. CDR3 length: 11 amino acids. Per the germline V gene, CDR1 is SQVTM and CDR2 is ANQGSEA. V gave up 3 bases and J gave up 4 bases, with 7 bases separating them. In DNA form, the CDR3 reads TGCAGCGTTGAGCACGAGTACGAGCAGTACTTC. Amino acid sequence: CSVEHEYEQYF.

This clonotype showed up just a few times. This chain uses TRBV9 with TRBJ2-1; 12 bases match TRBD1. Trimming at V came to 3 bases and at J to 9 bases, leaving 7 bases not matched to a gene. CDR3 length: 15 amino acids. CDR1 and CDR2 (germline): SGDLS, YYNGEE. The CDR3 is CASSARGTGGTEQFF. In DNA form, the CDR3 reads TGTGCCAGCAGCGCAAGAGGGACAGGGGGCACTGAGCAGTTCTTC. The variable domain in full, with the rest retrieved from reference TRBV9 and TRBJ2-1, is DSGVTQTPKHLITATGQRVTLRCSPRSGDLSVYWYQQSLDQGLQFLIQYYNGEERAKGNILERFSAQQFPDLHSELNLSSLELGDSALYFCASSARGTGGTEQFFGPGTRLTVL.

This clonotype was recorded at least ten times. The V call is TRBV10-3, the J call TRBJ2-4; no definite D call. Germline lookup yields CDR1 ENHRY and CDR2 SYGVKD. The V gene lost 1 base and the J gene lost 13 bases, with 8 bases spanning the gap. This CDR3 has 11 amino acids. The CDR3 DNA reads as TGTGCCATCAGTGAGTTACCCCCGCAGTACTTC. This translates into CAISELPPQYF.

V is TRBV3-1 and J is TRBJ2-1; weak D call: TRBD2 (6 bases). Looked up from germline, CDR1 is LGHDT and CDR2 is YNNKEL (reference sequence). This CDR3 is built from 15 residues. The ends were cut back, 0 bases at V and 5 bases at J, with 11 bases in the middle. The CDR3 spells CASSQELQRDNEQFF. CDR3 coding DNA: TGTGCCAGCAGCCAAGAACTCCAGCGGGACAATGAGCAGTTCTTC.

The sample holds a few counts of this clonotype. The chain carries TRBV3-1 and TRBJ2-1; D is perhaps TRBD2 (6 bases). The V and J ends lost 3 bases and 2 bases respectively, with 8 bases between them. The CDR3 sequence is 14 residues long. Per the germline V gene, CDR1 is LGHDT and CDR2 is YNNKEL (reference sequence). DNA for the CDR3: TGTGCCAGCAGCCATGCGGGGACCTACAATGAGCAGTTCTTC. Protein sequence: CASSHAGTYNEQFF.

The sample holds a few counts of this clonotype. This sequence joins TRBV2 and TRBJ1-2; 9 bases align to TRBD1. The CDR3 is 17 residues long. The germline CDR1 and CDR2 sequences are SNHLY and FYNNEI. After removal of 6 bases from V and 5 bases from J, the junction contained 16 bases not matched to a gene. The CDR3 sequence: CASSANRDRVAGYGYTF. The CDR3 DNA follows: TGTGCCAGCAGCGCTAACCGGGACAGGGTCGCTGGGTATGGCTACACCTTC.

This clonotype was recorded a few times. The V gene is TRBV6-2 or TRBV6-3, the J gene TRBJ2-3, with TRBD1 matching over 7 bases. The V and J ends lost 9 bases and 0 bases, in that order; junction bases with no gene match: 3. Germline V gene lookup returns CDR1 MNHEY and CDR2 SVGEGT. The CDR3 has 13 amino acids. The CDR3 region is CASRDSSTDTQYF. CDR3 bases: TGTGCCAGTCGGGACAGCAGCACAGATACGCAGTATTTT.

This chain's CDR3 is CASSLWGGEQFF. The DNA for the CDR3 is TGTGCCAGCAGTTTATGGGGAGGCGAGCAGTTCTTC. This chain connects TRBV27 to TRBJ2-1, with D maybe TRBD2 (6 bases). This CDR3 spans 12 amino acids. Trimming cost V 1 base and J 10 bases, with 8 bases left between them. Germline V gene data show CDR1 as MNHEY and CDR2 as SMNVEV (reference sequence).

The chain carries TRBV25-1 and TRBJ2-2; D is possibly TRBD2 (5 bases). The CDR3 has 16 residues. Germline V CDR1 and CDR2: MGHDK, SYGVNS. V shed 2 bases and J shed 5 bases, with 15 bases lying between them. CDR3 residues: CASSEPTLRGTGELFF. The DNA for the CDR3 is TGTGCCAGCAGTGAACCGACTCTGAGAGGGACCGGGGAGCTGTTTTTT.

In this sample, this clonotype turned up many times. In DNA form, the CDR3 reads TGTGCCAGCAGCCAATCAGGGTTTCGAGAGACCCAGTACTTC. This codes for CASSQSGFRETQYF. The chain employs TRBV7-6 and TRBJ2-5, with D tentatively TRBD1 (5 bases). Trimming pared 5 bases from V and 4 bases from J, leaving 14 bases between. The CDR3 is made up of 14 amino acids. Germline CDR1 reads SGHVS; CDR2 reads FNYEAQ.

This clonotype was picked up many times. The chain has TRBV2 and TRBJ2-3; D uncertain. Germline loops: CDR1 SNHLY, CDR2 FYNNEI. This CDR3 is 14 amino acids long. The V end lost 2 bases, the J end lost 4 bases, and 10 bases lay between the germline ends. CDR3 nucleotide sequence: TGTGCCAGCAGTGAACGTCGCACCCCAGATACGCAGTATTTT. This gives the protein CASSERRTPDTQYF.